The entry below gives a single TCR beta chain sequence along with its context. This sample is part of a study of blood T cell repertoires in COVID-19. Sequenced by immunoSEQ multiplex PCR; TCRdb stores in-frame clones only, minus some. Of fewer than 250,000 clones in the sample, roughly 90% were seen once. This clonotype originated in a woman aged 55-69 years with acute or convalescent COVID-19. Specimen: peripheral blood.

CDR3 amino acids: CASSEPPQGEKLFF. CDR3 in DNA: TGTGCCAGCAGTGAACCCCCCCAGGGGGAAAAACTGTTTTTT. The chain has TRBV2 and TRBJ1-4, with D possibly being TRBD1 (6 bases). This CDR3 region has 14 residues. V was trimmed by 2 bases and J by 8 bases, leaving 12 bases between them. Germline lookup yields CDR1 SNHLY and CDR2 FYNNEI.